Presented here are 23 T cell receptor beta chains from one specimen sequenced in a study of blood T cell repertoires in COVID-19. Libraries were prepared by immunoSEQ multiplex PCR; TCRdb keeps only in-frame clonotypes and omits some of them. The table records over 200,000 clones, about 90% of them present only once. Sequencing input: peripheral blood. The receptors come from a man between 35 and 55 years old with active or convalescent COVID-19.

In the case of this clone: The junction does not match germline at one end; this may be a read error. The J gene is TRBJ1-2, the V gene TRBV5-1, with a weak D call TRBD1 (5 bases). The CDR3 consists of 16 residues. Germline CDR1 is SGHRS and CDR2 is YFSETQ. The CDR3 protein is CAGSLAGVDSGYGYTF. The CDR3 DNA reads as TGCGCCGGCAGCTTGGCGGGGGTCGACTCGGGCTATGGCTACACCTTC.

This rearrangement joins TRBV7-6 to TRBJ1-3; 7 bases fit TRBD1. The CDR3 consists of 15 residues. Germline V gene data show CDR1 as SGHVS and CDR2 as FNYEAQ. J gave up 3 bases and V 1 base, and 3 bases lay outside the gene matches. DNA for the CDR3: TGTGCCAGCAGCTTAGGGACAGGCGGTGGAAACACCATATATTTT. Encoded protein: CASSLGTGGGNTIYF.

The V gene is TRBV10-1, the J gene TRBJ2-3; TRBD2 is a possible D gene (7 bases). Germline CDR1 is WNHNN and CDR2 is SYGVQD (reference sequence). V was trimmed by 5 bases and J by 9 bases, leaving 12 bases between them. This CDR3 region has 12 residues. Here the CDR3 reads CASSSWGGTQYF. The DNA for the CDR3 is TGCGCCAGCAGTAGTTGGGGGGGCACGCAGTATTTT.

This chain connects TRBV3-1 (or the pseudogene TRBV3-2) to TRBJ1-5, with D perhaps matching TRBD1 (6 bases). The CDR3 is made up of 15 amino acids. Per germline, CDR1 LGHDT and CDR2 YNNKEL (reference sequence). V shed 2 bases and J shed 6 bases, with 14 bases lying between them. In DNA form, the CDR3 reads TGTGCCAGCAGCCAAAGGGGGGGATCCGGTCAGCCCCAGCATTTT. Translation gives CASSQRGGSGQPQHF.

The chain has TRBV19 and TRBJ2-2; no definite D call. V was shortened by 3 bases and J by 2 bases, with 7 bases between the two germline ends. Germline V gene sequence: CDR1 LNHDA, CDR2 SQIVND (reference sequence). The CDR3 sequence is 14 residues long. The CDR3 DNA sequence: TGTGCCAGTAGTATCCAGTCTAACACCGGGGAGCTGTTTTTT. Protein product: CASSIQSNTGELFF.

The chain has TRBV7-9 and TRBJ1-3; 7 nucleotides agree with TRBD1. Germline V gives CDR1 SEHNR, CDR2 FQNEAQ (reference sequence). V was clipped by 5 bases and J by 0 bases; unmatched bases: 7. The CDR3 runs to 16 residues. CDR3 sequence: CASSLGTAYSGNTIYF. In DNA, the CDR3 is TGTGCCAGCAGCCTCGGGACAGCGTACTCTGGAAACACCATATATTTT.

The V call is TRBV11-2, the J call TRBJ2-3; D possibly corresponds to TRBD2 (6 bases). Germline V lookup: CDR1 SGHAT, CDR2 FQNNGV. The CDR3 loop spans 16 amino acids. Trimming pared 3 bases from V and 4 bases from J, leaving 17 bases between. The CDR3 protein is CASSFNMAGTSDTQYF. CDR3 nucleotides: TGTGCCAGCAGCTTCAATATGGCAGGGACTTCAGATACGCAGTATTTT.

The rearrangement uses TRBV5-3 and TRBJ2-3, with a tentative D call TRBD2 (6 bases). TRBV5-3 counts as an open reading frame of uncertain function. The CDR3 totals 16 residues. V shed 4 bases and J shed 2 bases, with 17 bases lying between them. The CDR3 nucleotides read TGTGCCAGAAGCCCTAGGGGAGGAGAGTACACAGATACGCAGTATTTT. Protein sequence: CARSPRGGEYTDTQYF.

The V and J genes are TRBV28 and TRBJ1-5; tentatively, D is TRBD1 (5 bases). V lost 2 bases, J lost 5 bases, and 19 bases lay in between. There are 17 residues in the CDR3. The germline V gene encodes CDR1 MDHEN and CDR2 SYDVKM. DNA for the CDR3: TGTGCCAGCAGTTTAGACGGCGTGGGGCTGAGCTATCAGCCCCAGCATTTT. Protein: CASSLDGVGLSYQPQHF. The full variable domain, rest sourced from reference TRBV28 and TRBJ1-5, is DVKVTQSSRYLVKRTGEKVFLECVQDMDHENMFWYRQDPGLGLRLIYFSYDVKMKEKGDIPEGYSVSREKKERFSLILESASTNQTSMYLCASSLDGVGLSYQPQHFGDGTRLSIL.

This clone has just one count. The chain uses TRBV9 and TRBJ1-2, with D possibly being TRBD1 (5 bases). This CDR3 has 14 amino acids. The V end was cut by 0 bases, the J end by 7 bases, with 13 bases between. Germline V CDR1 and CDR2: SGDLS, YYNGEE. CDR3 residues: CASSVDPAQGGYTF. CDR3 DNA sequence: TGTGCCAGCAGCGTAGACCCGGCCCAGGGTGGCTACACCTTC. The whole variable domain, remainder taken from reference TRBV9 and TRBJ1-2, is DSGVTQTPKHLITATGQRVTLRCSPRSGDLSVYWYQQSLDQGLQFLIQYYNGEERAKGNILERFSAQQFPDLHSELNLSSLELGDSALYFCASSVDPAQGGYTFGSGTRLTVV.

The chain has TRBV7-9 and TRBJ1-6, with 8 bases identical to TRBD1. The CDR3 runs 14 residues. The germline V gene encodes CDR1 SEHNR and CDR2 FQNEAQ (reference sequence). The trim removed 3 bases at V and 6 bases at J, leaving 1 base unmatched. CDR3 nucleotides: TGTGCCAGCAGCTTGACAGGGGTTAATTCACCCCTCCACTTT. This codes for CASSLTGVNSPLHF.

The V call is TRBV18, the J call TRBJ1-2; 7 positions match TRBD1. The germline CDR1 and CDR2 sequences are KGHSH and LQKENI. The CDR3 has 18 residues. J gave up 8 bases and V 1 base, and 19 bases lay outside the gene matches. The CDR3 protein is CASSPQKGAGDTLRGYTF. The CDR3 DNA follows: TGTGCCAGCTCACCACAAAAGGGGGCAGGGGATACTCTACGAGGCTACACCTTC.

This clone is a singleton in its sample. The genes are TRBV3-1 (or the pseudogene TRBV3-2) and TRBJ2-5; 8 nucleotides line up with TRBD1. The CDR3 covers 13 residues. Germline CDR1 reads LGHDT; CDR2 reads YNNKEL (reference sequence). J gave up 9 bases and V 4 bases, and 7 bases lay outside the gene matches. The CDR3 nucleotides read TGTGCCAGCAGCCCGCCGGGACAGGCGGCCCAGTACTTC. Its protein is CASSPPGQAAQYF.

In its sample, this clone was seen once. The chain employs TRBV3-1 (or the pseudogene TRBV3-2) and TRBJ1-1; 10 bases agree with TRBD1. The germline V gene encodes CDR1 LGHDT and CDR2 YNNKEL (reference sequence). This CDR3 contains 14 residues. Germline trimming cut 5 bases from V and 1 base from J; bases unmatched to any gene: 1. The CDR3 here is CASSDRGRNTEAFF. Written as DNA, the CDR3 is TGTGCCAGCAGCGACAGGGGGCGGAACACTGAAGCTTTCTTT.

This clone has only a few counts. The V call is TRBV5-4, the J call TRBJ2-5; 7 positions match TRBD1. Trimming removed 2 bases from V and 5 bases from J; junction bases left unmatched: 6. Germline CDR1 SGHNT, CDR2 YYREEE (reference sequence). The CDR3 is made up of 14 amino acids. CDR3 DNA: TGTGCCAGCAGCTTACAGGGGACGGGGGAGACCCAGTACTTC. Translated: CASSLQGTGETQYF.

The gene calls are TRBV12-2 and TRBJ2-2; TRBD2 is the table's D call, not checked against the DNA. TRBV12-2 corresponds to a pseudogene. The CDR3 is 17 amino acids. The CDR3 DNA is TGTGCAAGTCGCTTAGAGGGCCTAGCGGGGGACACCGGGGAGCTGTTTTTT. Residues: CASRLEGLAGDTGELFF.

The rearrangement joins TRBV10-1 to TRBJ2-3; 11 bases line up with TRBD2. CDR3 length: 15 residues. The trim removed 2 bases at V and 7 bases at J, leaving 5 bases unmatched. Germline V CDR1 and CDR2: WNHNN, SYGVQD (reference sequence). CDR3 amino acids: CASSEGASGGYTQYF. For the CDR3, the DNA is TGCGCCAGCAGTGAGGGTGCTAGCGGGGGGTATACGCAGTATTTT.

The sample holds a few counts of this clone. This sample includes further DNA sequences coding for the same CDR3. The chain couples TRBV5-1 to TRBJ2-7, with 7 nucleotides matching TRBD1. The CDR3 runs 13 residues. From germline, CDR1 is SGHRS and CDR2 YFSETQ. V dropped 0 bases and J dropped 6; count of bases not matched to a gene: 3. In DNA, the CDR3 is TGCGCCAGCAGCTTGGAGGGGGCTGGCGAGCAGTACTTC. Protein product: CASSLEGAGEQYF.

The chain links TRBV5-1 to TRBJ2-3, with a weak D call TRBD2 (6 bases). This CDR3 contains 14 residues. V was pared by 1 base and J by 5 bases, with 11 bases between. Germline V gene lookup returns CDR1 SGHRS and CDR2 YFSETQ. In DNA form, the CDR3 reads TGCGCCAGCAGCTTGCGGGAGTGGGAAGATACGCAGTATTTT. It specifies CASSLREWEDTQYF.

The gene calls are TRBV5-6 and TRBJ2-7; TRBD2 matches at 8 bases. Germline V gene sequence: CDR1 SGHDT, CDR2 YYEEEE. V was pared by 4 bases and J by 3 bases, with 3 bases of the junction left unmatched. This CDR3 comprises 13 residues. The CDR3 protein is CASSPGGGYEQYF. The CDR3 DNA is TGTGCCAGCAGCCCCGGGGGGGGCTACGAGCAGTACTTC.

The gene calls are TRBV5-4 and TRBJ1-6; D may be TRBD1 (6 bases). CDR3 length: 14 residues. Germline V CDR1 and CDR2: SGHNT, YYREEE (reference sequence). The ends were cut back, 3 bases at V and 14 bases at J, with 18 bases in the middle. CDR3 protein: CASSSGAAGYSLHF. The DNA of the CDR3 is TGTGCCAGCAGCTCAGGGGCAGCAGGGTACTCCCTCCACTTT.

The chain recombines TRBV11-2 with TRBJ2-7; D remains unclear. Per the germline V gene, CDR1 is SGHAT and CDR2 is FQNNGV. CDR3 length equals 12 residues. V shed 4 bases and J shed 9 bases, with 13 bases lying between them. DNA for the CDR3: TGTGCCAGCAGCTCCCTCGCTCTAGGGCAGTACTTC. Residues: CASSSLALGQYF.

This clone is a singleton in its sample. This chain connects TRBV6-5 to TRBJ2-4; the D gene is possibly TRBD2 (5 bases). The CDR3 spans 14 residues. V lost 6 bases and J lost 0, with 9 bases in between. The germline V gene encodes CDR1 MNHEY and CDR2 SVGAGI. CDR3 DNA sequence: TGTGCCAGCAGCCGGACTCTAGCCAAAAACATTCAGTACTTC. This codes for CASSRTLAKNIQYF.